These T cell receptor beta chains were read from a single sample in a study of blood T cell repertoires in COVID-19. Using immunoSEQ multiplex PCR, the repertoire was profiled, and TCRdb retains in-frame clones only, with some absent. The sample shows a few hundred thousand clones, more than 75% of them seen only once. Sequencing input: peripheral blood. These receptors were taken from a woman in her forties or fifties who had recovered from COVID-19. CDR3s include the opening cysteine and the closing phenylalanine or tryptophan. Each record gives: D gene, clone size, V gene, J gene, CDR3 protein, CDR3 DNA. A D gene is named only where the DNA matches it firmly. Only part of the rows carry a size: once, few, many, or a class if the clone is expanded.

D gene: NA; clone size: once; V gene: TRBV12-3/TRBV12-4; J gene: TRBJ2-3; CDR3 protein: CASSFYDTQYF; CDR3 DNA: TGTGCCAGCAGTTTCTACGATACGCAGTATTTT
D gene: NA; clone size: NA; V gene: TRBV7-2; J gene: TRBJ1-1; CDR3 protein: CASSLLDRLEAFF; CDR3 DNA: TGTGCCAGCAGCTTATTGGACAGACTTGAAGCTTTCTTT
D gene: NA; clone size: NA; V gene: TRBV4-3; J gene: TRBJ2-7; CDR3 protein: CASSRQTGISYEQYF; CDR3 DNA: TGCGCCAGCAGCCGCCAAACAGGGATCTCCTACGAGCAGTACTTC
D gene: NA; clone size: NA; V gene: TRBV12-3/TRBV12-4; J gene: TRBJ1-1; CDR3 protein: CASSYHGGAFF; CDR3 DNA: TGTGCCAGCAGCTACCACGGAGGAGCTTTCTTT
D gene: NA; clone size: NA; V gene: TRBV4-1; J gene: TRBJ2-7; CDR3 protein: CASSPYPPRSDYEQYF; CDR3 DNA: TGCGCCAGCAGCCCATACCCTCCTCGGTCCGACTACGAGCAGTACTTC
D gene: NA; clone size: NA; V gene: TRBV7-2; J gene: TRBJ2-7; CDR3 protein: CASSADMGPYEQYF; CDR3 DNA: TGTGCCAGCAGCGCCGACATGGGTCCCTACGAGCAGTACTTC
D gene: NA; clone size: NA; V gene: TRBV27; J gene: TRBJ2-7; CDR3 protein: CASRRGGGRHYEQYF; CDR3 DNA: TGTGCCAGCCGGAGGGGGGGTGGGAGGCACTACGAGCAGTACTTC
D gene: NA; clone size: NA; V gene: TRBV10-3; J gene: TRBJ2-2; CDR3 protein: CAISASANTGELFF; CDR3 DNA: TGTGCCATCTCAGCGTCGGCGAACACCGGGGAGCTGTTTTTT
D gene: TRBD1; clone size: once; V gene: TRBV4-1; J gene: TRBJ1-1; CDR3 protein: CASSQGQGTEAFF; CDR3 DNA: TGCGCCAGCAGCCAAGGACAGGGCACTGAAGCTTTCTTT
D gene: NA; clone size: NA; V gene: TRBV21-1; J gene: TRBJ2-7; CDR3 protein: CASSKDGESCSKWTYEQYF; CDR3 DNA: TGTGCCAGCAGCAAAGATGGCGAAAGCTGTAGCAAATGGACTTACGAGCAGTACTTC
D gene: NA; clone size: NA; V gene: TRBV18; J gene: TRBJ1-3; CDR3 protein: CASSPNVHSGNTIYF; CDR3 DNA: TGTGCCAGCTCACCGAACGTACACTCTGGAAACACCATATATTTT
D gene: NA; clone size: NA; V gene: TRBV5-1; J gene: TRBJ1-1; CDR3 protein: CASSREDGLNTEAFF; CDR3 DNA: TGCGCCAGCAGCCGGGAGGACGGCCTGAACACTGAAGCTTTCTTT
D gene: NA; clone size: NA; V gene: TRBV28; J gene: TRBJ1-2; CDR3 protein: CASSSPAPQDGYTF; CDR3 DNA: TGTGCCAGCAGTTCCCCTGCCCCTCAGGATGGCTACACCTTC
D gene: TRBD2; clone size: NA; V gene: TRBV20-1; J gene: TRBJ2-1; CDR3 protein: CSASLPAGGHNEQFF; CDR3 DNA: TGCAGTGCTAGTTTACCAGCGGGAGGACACAATGAGCAGTTCTTC
D gene: NA; clone size: NA; V gene: TRBV5-4; J gene: TRBJ1-1; CDR3 protein: CASSYGDTEAFF; CDR3 DNA: TGTGCCAGCAGCTACGGGGACACTGAAGCTTTCTTT
D gene: TRBD1; clone size: NA; V gene: TRBV3-1/TRBV3-2; J gene: TRBJ2-7; CDR3 protein: CASSHAGTGQGYEQYF; CDR3 DNA: TGTGCCAGCAGCCACGCCGGGACAGGTCAAGGCTACGAGCAGTACTTC
D gene: TRBD2; clone size: NA; V gene: TRBV5-1; J gene: TRBJ2-5; CDR3 protein: CASSAGTSVGETQYF; CDR3 DNA: TGCGCCAGCAGCGCCGGGACTAGCGTCGGAGAGACCCAGTACTTC
D gene: TRBD1; clone size: NA; V gene: TRBV14; J gene: TRBJ2-7; CDR3 protein: CASSLGQGAIYEQYF; CDR3 DNA: TGTGCCAGCAGCCTGGGACAGGGGGCAATTTACGAGCAGTACTTC
D gene: NA; clone size: NA; V gene: TRBV19; J gene: TRBJ1-2; CDR3 protein: CASRGVTNYGYTF; CDR3 DNA: TGTGCCAGTAGAGGGGTTACTAACTATGGCTACACCTTC
D gene: NA; clone size: NA; V gene: TRBV3-1/TRBV3-2; J gene: TRBJ2-1; CDR3 protein: CASSQGLRGPTNEQFF; CDR3 DNA: TGTGCCAGCAGCCAAGGACTGCGGGGGCCAACAAATGAGCAGTTCTTC
D gene: NA; clone size: NA; V gene: TRBV30; J gene: TRBJ2-7; CDR3 protein: CAWSVSGSEQYF; CDR3 DNA: TGTGCCTGGAGTGTTTCGGGGAGCGAGCAGTACTTC
D gene: NA; clone size: NA; V gene: TRBV4-3; J gene: TRBJ1-2; CDR3 protein: CASSQGPGTNYGYTF; CDR3 DNA: TGCGCCAGCAGCCAAGGTCCAGGTACTAACTATGGCTACACCTTC
D gene: NA; clone size: NA; V gene: TRBV27; J gene: TRBJ2-7; CDR3 protein: CASSLLGAREQYF; CDR3 DNA: TGTGCCAGCAGTTTATTGGGGGCCAGGGAGCAGTACTTC
D gene: NA; clone size: NA; V gene: TRBV28; J gene: TRBJ2-7; CDR3 protein: CASEDQGSTYEQYF; CDR3 DNA: TGTGCCAGCGAGGATCAGGGTTCTACGTACGAGCAGTACTTC
D gene: TRBD2; clone size: NA; V gene: TRBV19; J gene: TRBJ2-3; CDR3 protein: CASSIGLAGIDTQYF; CDR3 DNA: TGTGCCAGTAGTATCGGACTAGCTGGGATAGATACGCAGTATTTT
D gene: NA; clone size: NA; V gene: TRBV3-1/TRBV3-2; J gene: TRBJ1-2; CDR3 protein: CASRPTTLQQGYTF; CDR3 DNA: TGTGCCAGCAGACCTACGACCCTCCAACAGGGCTACACCTTC
D gene: NA; clone size: NA; V gene: TRBV4-1; J gene: TRBJ1-1; CDR3 protein: CASSQASGTKHTEAFF; CDR3 DNA: TGCGCCAGCAGCCAAGCGAGCGGTACAAAGCACACTGAAGCTTTCTTT
D gene: NA; clone size: NA; V gene: TRBV14; J gene: TRBJ2-3; CDR3 protein: CASSPRGFSTDTQYF; CDR3 DNA: TGTGCCAGCAGCCCCAGGGGTTTTAGCACAGATACGCAGTATTTT
D gene: TRBD1; clone size: NA; V gene: TRBV29-1; J gene: TRBJ2-7; CDR3 protein: CSVGQSNDEQYF; CDR3 DNA: TGCAGCGTGGGACAGAGCAACGACGAGCAGTACTTC
D gene: TRBD1; clone size: NA; V gene: TRBV5-6; J gene: TRBJ2-6; CDR3 protein: CASSAGGVASGANVLTF; CDR3 DNA: TGTGCCAGCAGCGCAGGGGGCGTAGCCTCTGGGGCCAACGTCCTGACTTTC
D gene: TRBD1; clone size: once; V gene: TRBV5-8; J gene: TRBJ1-2; CDR3 protein: CASHSGQGASVYGYTF; CDR3 DNA: TGTGCCAGCCACTCGGGACAGGGGGCGAGCGTCTATGGCTACACCTTC
D gene: NA; clone size: NA; V gene: TRBV2; J gene: TRBJ1-1; CDR3 protein: CASSEGPIGGSDTEAFF; CDR3 DNA: TGTGCCAGCAGTGAAGGGCCCATCGGGGGTAGCGACACTGAAGCTTTCTTT
D gene: NA; clone size: NA; V gene: TRBV2; J gene: TRBJ2-2; CDR3 protein: CASSLDFANTGELFF; CDR3 DNA: TGTGCCAGCAGCCTGGACTTCGCGAACACCGGGGAGCTGTTTTTT
D gene: TRBD1; clone size: NA; V gene: TRBV7-9; J gene: TRBJ1-1; CDR3 protein: CASSKVGQGNPEAFF; CDR3 DNA: TGTGCCAGCAGCAAGGTGGGACAGGGGAACCCTGAAGCTTTCTTT
D gene: TRBD1; clone size: NA; V gene: TRBV7-2; J gene: TRBJ2-2; CDR3 protein: CASSRTGGTGELFF; CDR3 DNA: TGTGCCAGCAGCCGGACAGGGGGTACCGGGGAGCTGTTTTTT
D gene: NA; clone size: NA; V gene: TRBV28; J gene: TRBJ2-5; CDR3 protein: CASRGPAGTQETQYF; CDR3 DNA: TGTGCCAGCAGGGGCCCTGCCGGGACTCAAGAGACCCAGTACTTC
D gene: TRBD1; clone size: NA; V gene: TRBV11-3; J gene: TRBJ2-1; CDR3 protein: CASSLRDSHGEQFF; CDR3 DNA: TGTGCCAGCAGCTTAAGGGACAGCCATGGGGAGCAGTTCTTC
D gene: NA; clone size: NA; V gene: TRBV12-3/TRBV12-4; J gene: TRBJ2-3; CDR3 protein: CASRASGTDTQYF; CDR3 DNA: TGTGCCAGCAGGGCTAGCGGCACAGATACGCAGTATTTT
D gene: TRBD1; clone size: NA; V gene: TRBV5-4; J gene: TRBJ2-3; CDR3 protein: CASSLRVDRDTDTQYF; CDR3 DNA: TGTGCCAGCAGCTTGAGGGTAGACAGGGACACAGATACGCAGTATTTT